This T cell receptor beta chain was recovered during a study of T cell responses to AZD1222 COVID-19 vaccine. Assay: immunoSEQ multiplex PCR; the TCRdb copy retains only in-frame clones and omits some. The profile shows 90,000 or so clones, under 90% of them singletons. For this clone: Antigen: not known.

There are 13 residues in the CDR3. V was pared by 5 bases and J by 6 bases, with 16 bases between. The germline CDR1 and CDR2 sequences are GTSNPN and SVGIG (reference sequence). Findings and limits, study-wide: Two doses of AZD1222 preceded a rise in Spike-specific TCR breadth and depth. Clonal diversity may have been underestimated, and the donors were mostly white British, with more females than males.

The receptor comes from an adult in good health. The material was peripheral blood, obtained on day 0 of AZD1222 vaccination. The rearrangement joins TRBV30 to TRBJ1-2; D gene unclear. The CDR3 loop is CAWDYARAHGYTF. The CDR3 coding sequence is TGTGCCTGGGATTACGCACGGGCCCATGGCTACACCTTC.